One sample yielded the 13 T cell receptor beta chains listed below, sequenced in a study of T-cell reconstitution after alpha-beta-depleted transplantation in children. Preparation of the TCRbeta library used unique molecular identifiers. Each CDR3 protein gets one entry after TCRdb re-called the PCR reads with MiXCR. Of hundreds of thousands of distinct CDR3 sequences listed, about 12% are singletons. The sample in question was PBMCs, obtained before TCRalphabeta/CD19-depleted stem cell transplant. These receptors were obtained from a girl between 2 and 10 years old with congenital amegakaryocytic thrombocytopenia, due to receive a stem cell transplant.

This clonotype was seen a handful of times. The gene calls are TRBV20-1 and TRBJ2-1, with 7 positions matching TRBD2. The trim removed 4 bases at V and 4 bases at J, leaving 4 bases unmatched. The V gene's germline CDR1 is DFQATT and CDR2 SNEGSKA (reference sequence). This CDR3 spans 13 amino acids. Written as DNA, the CDR3 is TGCAGTGCTACGGGACTACAATACAATGAGCAGTTCTTC. It yields the protein CSATGLQYNEQFF.

The V gene is TRBV5-1, the J gene TRBJ2-5, with 13 bases fitting TRBD2. The ends lost 4 bases at V and 1 base at J; junction bases unmatched: 10. CDR3 length equals 18 residues. CDR1 SGHRS and CDR2 YFSETQ come from the germline V gene. In nucleotides, the CDR3 is TGCGCCAGCAGCCTACGACTAGCGGGAGGCCCCTTCCAAGAGACCCAGTACTTC. This sequence encodes CASSLRLAGGPFQETQYF.

In its sample, this clonotype was seen many times. The rearrangement uses TRBV29-1 and TRBJ2-7; 7 bases align to TRBD2. The V gene's germline CDR1 is SQVTM and CDR2 ANQGSEA. The CDR3 runs to 14 residues. After removal of 7 bases from V and 2 bases from J, the junction contained 11 bases not matched to a gene. The CDR3 spells CSATSTLFTYEQYF. For the CDR3, the DNA is TGCAGCGCGACTAGCACCTTATTCACCTACGAGCAGTACTTC.

In this sample, this clonotype turned up a few times. The V gene is TRBV20-1, the J gene TRBJ2-7, with 9 bases fitting TRBD2. CDR1 is DFQATT, CDR2 SNEGSKA, per germline (reference sequence). There are 17 residues in the CDR3. V shed 5 bases, J shed 4 bases, and the junction held 18 bases outside the gene matches. The DNA of the CDR3 is TGCAGTGCTTACGGGACGCGCCTGCTAGCGGGAAGGTACGAGCAGTACTTC. It encodes CSAYGTRLLAGRYEQYF.

This clonotype has only a few counts. The chain carries TRBV4-1 and TRBJ2-7; 10 nucleotides agree with TRBD2. This CDR3 is built from 15 residues. Germline lookup yields CDR1 MGHRA and CDR2 YSYEKL. The V and J ends lost 1 base and 3 bases, in that order; junction bases with no gene match: 3. The CDR3 DNA is TGCGCCAGCAGCCAAGGGACTAGCGGAAACTACGAGCAGTACTTC. It is translated as CASSQGTSGNYEQYF.

This clonotype came up many times. The chain has TRBV5-1 and TRBJ2-2, with 9 bases fitting TRBD2. Looked up from germline, CDR1 is SGHRS and CDR2 is YFSETQ. CDR3 length equals 16 residues. V lost 0 bases to trimming and J lost 1 base; unmatched junction nucleotides: 1. CDR3 region: CASSLVSGGNTGELFF. CDR3 DNA sequence: TGCGCCAGCAGCTTGGTTAGCGGGGGGAACACCGGGGAGCTGTTTTTT.

This clonotype was seen repeatedly, ten times or more. This rearrangement joins TRBV28 to TRBJ2-3; 9 bases are shared with TRBD2. The trim removed 2 bases at V and 1 base at J, leaving 7 bases unmatched. From germline, CDR1 is MDHEN and CDR2 SYDVKM. The CDR3 is 17 residues long. The CDR3 here is CASSLRLAGSGTDTQYF. In nucleotides, the CDR3 is TGTGCCAGCAGTTTACGCCTAGCGGGATCGGGCACAGATACGCAGTATTTT.

There are a few counts of this clonotype. The rearrangement uses TRBV11-3 and TRBJ2-3, with TRBD2 as a possible D gene (6 bases). The CDR3 is 16 residues long. CDR1 SGHNT and CDR2 YENEEA come from the germline V gene. Trimming took 8 bases from V and 6 from J, leaving 24 bases between them. The DNA of the CDR3 is TGTGCCAGCTTCGGGGAGGCACCCCGGGGGTTGGATACGCAGTATTTT. This translates into CASFGEAPRGLDTQYF.

Note on this clonotype: A much larger clone sits a single nucleotide away, making a read error possible. This chain uses TRBV29-1 with TRBJ2-3; D gene unclear. The CDR3 totals 13 residues. V dropped 4 bases and J dropped 4 bases, with 12 bases sitting between them. Germline CDR1 SQVTM, CDR2 ANQGSEA. The DNA of the CDR3 is TGCAGCGTTGGGTCCAGGCTCGCAGATACGCAGTATTTT. It encodes CSVGSRLADTQYF.

This chain links TRBV10-3 with TRBJ1-2, with 9 nucleotides matching TRBD1. V shed 8 bases, J shed 6 bases, and the junction held 7 bases outside the gene matches. CDR1 and CDR2 from the germline V gene are ENHRY and SYGVKD. The CDR3 is made up of 13 amino acids. The CDR3 coding sequence is TGTGCCATCGGGGACGGGGACAGGGATGGCTACACCTTC. This sequence encodes CAIGDGDRDGYTF.

This clonotype was recorded at least ten times. The chain combines TRBV5-1 with TRBJ1-3; no clear D. Germline V gives CDR1 SGHRS, CDR2 YFSETQ. The CDR3 is 16 amino acids. Trimming cost V 1 base and J 4 bases, with 15 bases left between them. The CDR3 loop reads CASSLFFGSSGNTIYF. DNA for the CDR3: TGCGCCAGCAGCTTGTTCTTTGGTTCCTCAGGAAACACCATATATTTT.

CDR3 loop: CASTVADRTDTQYF. The CDR3 nucleotides are TGTGCCAGCACCGTTGCGGACCGGACAGATACGCAGTATTTT. The chain carries TRBV18 and TRBJ2-3; no clear D gene. There are 14 residues in the CDR3. V was trimmed by 8 bases and J by 3 bases, leaving 15 bases between them. Germline V CDR1 and CDR2: KGHSH, LQKENI.

This clonotype was observed many times. This rearrangement joins TRBV3-1 to TRBJ1-6, with D unclear. This CDR3 has 17 residues. In germline, CDR1 is LGHDT, CDR2 YNNKEL (reference sequence). V was cut by 1 base and J by 8 bases, with 18 bases left in between. In DNA form, the CDR3 reads TGTGCCAGCAGCCAAGTGGGTGCCTCCTTTTGGGATTCACCCCTCCACTTT. Its protein product is CASSQVGASFWDSPLHF.